This T cell receptor (beta chain) was retrieved from a study of CD8 T cells in Susac syndrome. An input of roughly 0.5 to 1 ug of RNA was subjected to reverse transcription using random hexamers. TCRdb reprocessed the immunoSEQ multiplex PCR reads via MiXCR and lists one record per CDR3 protein. The sample records 150,000 to 200,000 distinct CDR3 sequences, 90% to 95% being singletons. From blood CD8+ and CD4+ T cells, the TCR beta chain was sequenced. With V trimmed by 3 bases and J by 15 bases, 10 bases remained unmatched. Germline CDR1 and CDR2: SQVTM and ANQGSEA. The length of the CDR3 is 12 residues.

Sequencing used CD4+ T cells from PBMCs. The clonotype originates from a human donor in good health. The J gene is TRBJ2-1, the V gene TRBV29-1, with 8 positions matching TRBD1. CDR3 in DNA: TGCAGCGTTGACCAAGACAGGGGAGTCACGTTCTTC. This sequence encodes CSVDQDRGVTFF.